This TCR beta chain was sequenced in a study of cytomegalovirus exposure and HLA in healthy donors. Study-wide findings and caveats: Later work found that TCR association rates differed between HLA loci; DRB1 had the most and HLA-C the fewest. An observed cluster of highly shared sequence variants was recorded as a likely sequencing artifact.

This clone occurred a few times. Its antigen is unidentified. This CDR3 has 13 amino acids. Germline V gene lookup returns CDR1 SGHTA and CDR2 FQGNSA. The junction had 11 bases not matched to a gene; V was cut back by 11 bases and J by 7 bases. With 60 Vbeta and 13 Jbeta primers, the PCR was carried out. Sequencing used immunoSEQ multiplex PCR; TCRdb keeps in-frame clones, though not all of them. The data hold tens of thousands of clones, with less than 80% observed a single time. Donors in the study were healthy people who gave bone marrow. V and J are TRBV7-2 and TRBJ2-7, with TRBD1 matching 10 bases. The sample comprised PBMCs. This TCR was sampled from a woman aged 40 to 55 in good health and CMV-seronegative. As DNA, the CDR3 is TGTGCCGTCAGGGGGACAGGGGCGTGGGAGCAGTACTTC. Its translation is CAVRGTGAWEQYF.